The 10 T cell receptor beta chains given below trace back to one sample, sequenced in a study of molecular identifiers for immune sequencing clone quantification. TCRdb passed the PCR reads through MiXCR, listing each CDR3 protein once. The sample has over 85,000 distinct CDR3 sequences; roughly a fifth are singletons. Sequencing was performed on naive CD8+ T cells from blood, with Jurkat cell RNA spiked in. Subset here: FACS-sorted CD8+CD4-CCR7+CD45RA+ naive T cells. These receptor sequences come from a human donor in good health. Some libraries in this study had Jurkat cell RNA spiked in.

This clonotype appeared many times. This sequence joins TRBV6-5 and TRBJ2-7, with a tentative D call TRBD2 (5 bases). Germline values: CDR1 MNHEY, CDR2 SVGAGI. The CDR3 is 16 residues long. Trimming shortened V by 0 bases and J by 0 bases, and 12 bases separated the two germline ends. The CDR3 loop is CASSYSGYGSSYEQYF. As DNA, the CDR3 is TGTGCCAGCAGTTACTCGGGTTATGGGAGCTCCTACGAGCAGTACTTC.

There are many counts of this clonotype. CDR3 DNA: TGTGCCAGCAGAAACGGCATTTACACTGAAGCTTTCTTT. It specifies CASRNGIYTEAFF. The chain has TRBV6-5 and TRBJ1-1; no clear D. The length of the CDR3 is 13 residues. V lost 6 bases to trimming and J lost 3 bases, with 11 bases between them. Germline assignment: CDR1 MNHEY and CDR2 SVGAGI.

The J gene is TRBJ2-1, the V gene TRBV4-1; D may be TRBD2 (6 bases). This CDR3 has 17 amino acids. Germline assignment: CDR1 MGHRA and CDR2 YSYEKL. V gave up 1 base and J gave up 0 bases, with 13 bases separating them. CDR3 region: CASSQGGLSSSYNEQFF. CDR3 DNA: TGCGCCAGCAGCCAAGGGGGACTTTCGAGCTCCTACAATGAGCAGTTCTTC.

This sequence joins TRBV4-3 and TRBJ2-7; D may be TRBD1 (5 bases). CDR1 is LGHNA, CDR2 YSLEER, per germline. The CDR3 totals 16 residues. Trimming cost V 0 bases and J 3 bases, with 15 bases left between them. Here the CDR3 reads CASSQELTAGFYEQYF. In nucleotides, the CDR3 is TGCGCCAGCAGCCAAGAACTTACAGCAGGGTTCTACGAGCAGTACTTC.

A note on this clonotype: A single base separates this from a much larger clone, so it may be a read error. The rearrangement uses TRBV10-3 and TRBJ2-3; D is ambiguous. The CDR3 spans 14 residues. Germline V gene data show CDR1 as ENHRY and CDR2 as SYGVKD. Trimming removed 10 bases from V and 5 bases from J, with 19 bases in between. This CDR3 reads CATTAGLNQDTQYF. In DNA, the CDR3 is TGTGCCACCACCGCTGGGTTGAATCAAGATACGCAGTATTTT.

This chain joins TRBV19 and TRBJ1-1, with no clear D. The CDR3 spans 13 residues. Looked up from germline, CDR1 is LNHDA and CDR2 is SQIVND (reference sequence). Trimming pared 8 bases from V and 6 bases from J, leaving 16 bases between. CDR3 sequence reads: CASGPDQDAEAFF. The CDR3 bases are TGTGCCAGTGGGCCAGATCAGGACGCTGAAGCTTTCTTT.

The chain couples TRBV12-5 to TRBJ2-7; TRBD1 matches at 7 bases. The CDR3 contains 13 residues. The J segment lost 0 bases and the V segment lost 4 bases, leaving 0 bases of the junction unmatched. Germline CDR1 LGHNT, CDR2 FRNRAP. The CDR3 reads CASGWDSSYEQYF. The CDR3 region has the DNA TGTGCTAGTGGTTGGGACAGCTCCTACGAGCAGTACTTC.

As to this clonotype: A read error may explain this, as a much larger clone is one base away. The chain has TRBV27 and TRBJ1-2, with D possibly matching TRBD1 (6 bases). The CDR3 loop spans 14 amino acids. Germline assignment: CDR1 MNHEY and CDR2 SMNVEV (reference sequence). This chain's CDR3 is CASSPQGHIIGDTF. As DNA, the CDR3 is TGTGCCAGCAGTCCACAGGGACATATAATTGGCGACACCTTC.

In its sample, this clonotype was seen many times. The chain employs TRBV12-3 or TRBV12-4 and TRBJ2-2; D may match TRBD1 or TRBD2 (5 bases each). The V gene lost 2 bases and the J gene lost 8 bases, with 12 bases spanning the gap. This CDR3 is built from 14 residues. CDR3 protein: CASSLSGTVGELFF. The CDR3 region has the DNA TGTGCCAGCAGTTTATCTGGGACGGTGGGGGAGCTGTTTTTT.

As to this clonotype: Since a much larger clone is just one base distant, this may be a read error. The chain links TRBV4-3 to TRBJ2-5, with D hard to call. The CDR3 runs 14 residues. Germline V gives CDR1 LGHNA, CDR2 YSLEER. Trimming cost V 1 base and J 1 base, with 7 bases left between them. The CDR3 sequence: CASSQGLVQETQYF. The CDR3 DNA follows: TGCGCCAGCAGCCAAGGCCTTGTCCAAGAGACCCAGTACTTC.